This TCR beta chain was identified during a study of a mutant IDH1 vaccine in newly diagnosed glioma. Across the study: Vaccination started 4-6 weeks after radiotherapy alone, or with temozolomide cycles. Before enrollment, patients got radiotherapy alone, temozolomide alone, or mostly the combination. Findings and caveats of the study: Changes in the top peripheral T cell clonotypes seemingly had no bearing on pseudoprogression.

As for time point: week 47, end of study. Vaccinated patients received 300 ug of mutant IDH1 20-mer peptide per dose, with topical imiquimod. The study gave patients eight vaccinations in weeks 1, 3, 5, 7, 11, 15, 19, 23. The sample holds one count of this clone. The antigen remains undetermined. Trimming at V came to 8 bases and at J to 0 bases, leaving 7 bases not matched to a gene. The CDR3 covers 14 residues. CDR1 and CDR2 from the germline V gene are MNHNY and SVGAGI (reference sequence). The table came from immunoSEQ multiplex PCR; TCRdb's copy has only in-frame clones and leaves some out. The sample yields about 54,000 clones, around 83% seen once.

The gene calls are TRBV6-6 and TRBJ2-7; TRBD2 agrees at 7 bases. The receptor's source is a woman aged 45 to 65 with glioma. Material: PBMCs, obtained from a glioma patient whose treatment included an IDH1 peptide vaccine. CDR3 region: CASSRAGVSYEQYF. The CDR3 nucleotides read TGTGCCAGCTCCAGGGCGGGGGTCTCCTACGAGCAGTACTTC.